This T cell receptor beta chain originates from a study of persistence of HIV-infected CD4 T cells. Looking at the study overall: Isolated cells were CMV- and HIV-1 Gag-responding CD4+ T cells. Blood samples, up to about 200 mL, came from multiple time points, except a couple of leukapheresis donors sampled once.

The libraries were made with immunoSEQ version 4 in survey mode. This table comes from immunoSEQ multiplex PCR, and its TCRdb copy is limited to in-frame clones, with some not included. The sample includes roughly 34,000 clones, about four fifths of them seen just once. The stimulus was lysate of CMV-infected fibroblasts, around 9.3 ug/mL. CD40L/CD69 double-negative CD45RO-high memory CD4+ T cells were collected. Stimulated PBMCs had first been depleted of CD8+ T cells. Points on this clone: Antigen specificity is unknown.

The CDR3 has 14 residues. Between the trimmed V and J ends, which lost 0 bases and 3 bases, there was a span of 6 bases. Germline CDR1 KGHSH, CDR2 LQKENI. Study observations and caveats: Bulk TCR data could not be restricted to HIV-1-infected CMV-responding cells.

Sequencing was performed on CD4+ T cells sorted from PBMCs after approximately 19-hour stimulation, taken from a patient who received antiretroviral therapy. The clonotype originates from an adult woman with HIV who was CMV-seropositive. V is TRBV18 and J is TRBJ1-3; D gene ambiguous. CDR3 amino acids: CASSPPTFGNTIYF. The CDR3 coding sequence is TGTGCCAGCTCACCACCTACATTTGGAAACACCATATATTTT.